The source of this T cell receptor beta chain is a study of radiation and T cells in renal cell carcinoma. Profiled with immunoSEQ multiplex PCR; TCRdb holds only in-frame clones, not every one. The table lists roughly 160,000 clones, approximately 90% of them singletons. The CDR3 is 13 amino acids. Trimming left V 2 bases short and J 10 bases short, with 9 bases between. Germline values: CDR1 SEHNR, CDR2 FQNEAQ (reference sequence). The sample's time point: blood 4 weeks post-SBRT, at nephrectomy. Specified treatment: 15 Gy SBRT to primary tumor, nephrectomy 4 weeks later. Serial blood draws occurred at baseline and 2 and 4 weeks post-SBRT.

The chain combines TRBV7-9 with TRBJ1-6; D is perhaps TRBD1 (5 bases). This specimen was blood, taken from a patient whose treatment included radiotherapy and nephrectomy. The receptor comes from a woman in her 50s with renal cell carcinoma. The CDR3 DNA is TGTGCCAGCAGCTTAACAGGCAGGTCACCCCTCCACTTT. It translates to CASSLTGRSPLHF. Full variable domain (outside the CDR3, taken from reference TRBV7-9 and TRBJ1-6): DTGVSQNPRHKITKRGQNVTFRCDPISEHNRLYWYRQTLGQGPEFLTYFQNEAQLEKSRLLSDRFSAERPKGSFSTLEIQRTEQGDSAMYLCASSLTGRSPLHFGNGTRLTVT.